The next 5 T cell receptor beta chains were all read from a single sample in a study of blood T cells in healthy people across ages. A sample-barcoded 5' primer and a J-beta primer mix were used in a second PCR of roughly 7 to 11 cycles. Via MiXCR, TCRdb re-called the 5' RACE reads, giving one row per CDR3 protein. The sample has some 1.5 million distinct CDR3 sequences, less than 45% seen once. Sequencing was performed on blood. These receptors all come from a woman between 18 and 30 years old in good health.

This clonotype was seen more than once but under ten times. This chain links TRBV12-3 or TRBV12-4 with TRBJ1-2, with unresolved D. V was shortened by 5 bases and J by 4 bases, with 8 bases between the two germline ends. CDR3 length: 12 amino acids. DNA of the CDR3: TGTGCCAGCAGTCGGAGTAGCTATGGCTACACCTTC. This encodes CASSRSSYGYTF.

This clonotype was seen more than once but under ten times. V is TRBV4-1 and J is TRBJ2-5, with D tentatively TRBD2 (6 bases). The CDR3 has 14 amino acids. Trimming cost V 1 base and J 5 bases, with 11 bases left between them. Germline lookup yields CDR1 MGHRA and CDR2 YSYEKL. The CDR3 spells CASSQVAVLETQYF. CDR3 in DNA: TGCGCCAGCAGCCAAGTAGCGGTGTTGGAGACCCAGTACTTC.

The CDR3 sequence is CASSLAGAMNNEQFF. In DNA form, the CDR3 reads TGTGCCAGCAGCTTAGCGGGAGCGATGAACAATGAGCAGTTCTTC. The rearrangement joins TRBV7-9 to TRBJ2-1; D possibly corresponds to TRBD2 (5 bases). Germline-derived CDR1 and CDR2 are SEHNR and FQNEAQ (reference sequence). Trimming stripped 0 bases from V and 5 bases from J, with 11 bases between. The CDR3 is 15 residues long.

Concerning this clonotype itself: A much more abundant neighbour one base away suggests this may be a read error. The V and J genes are TRBV4-2 and TRBJ1-6, with unresolved D. CDR3 length: 16 amino acids. The germline CDR1 and CDR2 sequences are LGHNA and YNFKEQ. CDR3 in amino acids: CAGSQDPGKRNSPLHF. In DNA form, the CDR3 reads TGTGCCGGCAGCCAAGATCCAGGAAAACGTAATTCACCCCTCCACTTT.

The chain carries TRBV6-2 or TRBV6-3 and TRBJ2-7; 9 bases line up with TRBD1. V trimming: 7 bases; J trimming: 4 bases; junction bases outside the gene matches: 5. This CDR3 has 13 residues. The germline V gene has CDR1 MNHEY and CDR2 SVGEGT. CDR3 protein: CASTTGTGYEQYF. CDR3 DNA sequence: TGTGCCAGCACAACCGGGACAGGGTACGAGCAGTACTTC.